This T cell receptor (beta chain) was documented in a study of blood T cell repertoires in COVID-19. Across the study: COVID-19 samples from acute and convalescent phases originated in the United States, Italy and Spain.

Two negative PCRs, clearance, or symptom resolution had been documented for recovered Cohort 3 donors. Authors' data handling: Amplification with reference gene primers provided the estimates of nucleated cell counts. Here immunoSEQ multiplex PCR was the method, and the copy in TCRdb shows in-frame clones only, minus some. The DNA gave D and trimming, while V, J and clone size come from that table. The sample consists of about 330,000 clones, about 90% of them appearing once. The germline V gene encodes CDR1 SNHLY and CDR2 FYNNEI. With V trimmed by 8 bases and J by 0 bases, 17 bases remained unmatched. CDR3 length: 18 residues.

The sequencing input was PBMCs or T cells enriched from blood (not recorded which). J is TRBJ2-3 and V is TRBV2, with 7 bases aligning to TRBD1. The receptor was isolated from a woman in her twenties or thirties who had recovered from COVID-19. CDR3 nucleotide sequence: TGTGCCAGCCACAAAAGGGGGCGCATGCCTTATAGCACAGATACGCAGTATTTT. Translating gives CASHKRGRMPYSTDTQYF.